The source of this TCR beta chain is a study of post-analysis software for immune sequencing data. At the level of the study: Some patients lacked subtype; others had relapsing-remitting, secondary progressive or progressive-relapsing disease.

Unique molecular identifiers were present in the TCR beta cDNA libraries. TCRdb re-analysed the PCR reads in MiXCR, keeping a single row per CDR3 protein. The data show some 500,000 distinct CDR3 sequences, with around 40% seen just once and over 10% held by the top ten. A word on this clonotype: Its antigen remains unidentified.

CDR3 length: 17 residues. Trimming cost V 2 bases and J 5 bases, with 21 bases left between them. Whole-study results and caveats: A few TRBV segments (TRBV5-6, TRBV5-1 and TRBV20-1 among them) occurred more frequently in patients than in controls. Normalized Chao1 diversity in multiple sclerosis patients fell significantly below that of controls.

Sequencing was carried out using blood. This sequence originates from a girl under 18 with multiple sclerosis. The J gene is TRBJ2-5, the V gene TRBV12-3 or TRBV12-4, with D maybe TRBD2 (6 bases). The DNA for the CDR3 is TGTGCCAGCAGTTTAACCCTCTATCGCGGAGGGGAGGAGACCCAGTACTTC. It codes for CASSLTLYRGGEETQYF.